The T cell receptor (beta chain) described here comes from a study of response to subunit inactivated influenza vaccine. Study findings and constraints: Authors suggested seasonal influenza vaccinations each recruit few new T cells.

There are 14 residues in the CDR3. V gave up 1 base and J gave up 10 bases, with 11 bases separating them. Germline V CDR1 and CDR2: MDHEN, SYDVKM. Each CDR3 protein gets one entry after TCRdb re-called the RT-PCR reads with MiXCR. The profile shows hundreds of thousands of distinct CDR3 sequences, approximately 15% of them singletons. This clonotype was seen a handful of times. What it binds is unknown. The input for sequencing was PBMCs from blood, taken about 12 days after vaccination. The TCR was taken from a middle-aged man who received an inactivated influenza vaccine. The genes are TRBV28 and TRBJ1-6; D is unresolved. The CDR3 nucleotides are TGTGCCAGCAGTTTATTCGGCAGATGGTCACCCCTCCACTTT. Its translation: CASSLFGRWSPLHF.